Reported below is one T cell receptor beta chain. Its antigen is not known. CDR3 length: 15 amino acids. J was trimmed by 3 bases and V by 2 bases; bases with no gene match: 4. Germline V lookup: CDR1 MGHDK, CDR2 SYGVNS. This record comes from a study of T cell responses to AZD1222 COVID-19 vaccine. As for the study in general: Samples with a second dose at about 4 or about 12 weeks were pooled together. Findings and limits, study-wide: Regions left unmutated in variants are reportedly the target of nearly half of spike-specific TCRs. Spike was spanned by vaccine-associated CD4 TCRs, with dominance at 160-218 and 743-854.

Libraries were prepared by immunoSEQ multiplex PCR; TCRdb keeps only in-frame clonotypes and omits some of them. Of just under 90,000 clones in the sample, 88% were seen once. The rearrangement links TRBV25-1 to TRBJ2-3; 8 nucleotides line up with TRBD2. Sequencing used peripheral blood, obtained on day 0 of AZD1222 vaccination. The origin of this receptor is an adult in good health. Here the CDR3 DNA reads TGTGCCAGCAGTGAAGGTGGCGGGAGGACAGATACGCAGTATTTT. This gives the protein CASSEGGGRTDTQYF.